This T cell receptor beta chain stems from a study of CD8 T cells in Susac syndrome. RNA totalling roughly 0.45 to 1 ug underwent reverse transcription with random hexamers. TCRdb re-analysed the immunoSEQ multiplex PCR reads in MiXCR, keeping a single row per CDR3 protein. The top ten hold roughly 0.5% of the sample, which has 100,000 to 150,000 distinct CDR3 sequences, 80% seen once. The CDR3 loop spans 14 amino acids. The germline gives CDR1 SGHRS, CDR2 YFSETQ. The ends lost 4 bases at V and 7 bases at J; junction bases unmatched: 4. The sample consisted of CD8+ T cells from PBMCs. This receptor was taken from a human donor with multiple sclerosis. The gene calls are TRBV5-1 and TRBJ1-4; TRBD1 matches at 10 bases. As DNA, the CDR3 is TGCGCCAGCAGCCCCGGGACAGGGGCTGAAAAACTGTTTTTT. It translates to CASSPGTGAEKLFF.